This T cell receptor beta chain was observed in a study of T cell responses to AZD1222 COVID-19 vaccine. Method: immunoSEQ multiplex PCR; TCRdb's copy keeps in-frame clones and lacks some. The table has around 140,000 clones, 70% to 90% seen once. As for this clone: Its antigen is currently unknown.

Germline CDR1 reads SGHRS; CDR2 reads YFSETQ. Between the trimmed V and J ends, which lost 3 bases and 0 bases, there was a span of 9 bases. This CDR3 is built from 14 residues. Study-level findings and limits: Most donors were white British, females outnumbered males, and clonal diversity was possibly underestimated. Samples come after the peak T cell response, not at day 14. Recipients of two AZD1222 doses showed rising Spike-specific TCR breadth and depth. Unmutated regions of variants are reportedly targeted by nearly half of spike-specific TCRs.

This clonotype was obtained from an adult who received the MenACWY meningococcal vaccine as a control. The sequenced sample was peripheral blood, obtained 28 days after the second dose of the MenACWY control vaccine. This chain links TRBV5-1 with TRBJ1-1, with a weak D call TRBD1 (5 bases). The CDR3 sequence is CASSSTGLNTEAFF. CDR3 coding DNA: TGCGCCAGCAGCTCGACGGGGCTGAACACTGAAGCTTTCTTT.